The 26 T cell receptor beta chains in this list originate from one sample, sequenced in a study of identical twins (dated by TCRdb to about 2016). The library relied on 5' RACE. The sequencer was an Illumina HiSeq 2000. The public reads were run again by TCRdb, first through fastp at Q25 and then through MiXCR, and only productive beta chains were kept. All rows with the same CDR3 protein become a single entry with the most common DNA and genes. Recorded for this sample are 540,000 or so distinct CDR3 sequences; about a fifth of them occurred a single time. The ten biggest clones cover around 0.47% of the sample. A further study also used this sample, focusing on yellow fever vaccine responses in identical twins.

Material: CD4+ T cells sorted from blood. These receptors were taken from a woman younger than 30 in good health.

As DNA, the CDR3 is TGTGCCAGCAGTTTCGCGGGTTATCGGTGGGAAGAGACCCAGTACTTC. It specifies CASSFAGYRWEETQYF. This chain connects TRBV12-3 or TRBV12-4 to TRBJ2-5; D might be TRBD2 (5 bases). This CDR3 region has 16 residues. Trimming left V 3 bases short and J 3 bases short, with 17 bases between.

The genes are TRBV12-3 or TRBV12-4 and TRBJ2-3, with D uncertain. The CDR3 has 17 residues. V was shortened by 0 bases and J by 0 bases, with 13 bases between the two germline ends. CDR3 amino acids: CASSLAGLLSSTDTQYF. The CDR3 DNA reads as TGTGCCAGCAGTTTAGCGGGTTTGTTATCTAGCACAGATACGCAGTATTTT.

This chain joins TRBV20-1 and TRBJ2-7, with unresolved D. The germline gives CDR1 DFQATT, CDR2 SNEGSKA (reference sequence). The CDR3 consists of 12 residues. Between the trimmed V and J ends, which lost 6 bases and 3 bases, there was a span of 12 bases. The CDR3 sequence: CSAKSAGYEQYF. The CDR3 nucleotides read TGCAGTGCCAAGTCAGCAGGCTACGAGCAGTACTTC.

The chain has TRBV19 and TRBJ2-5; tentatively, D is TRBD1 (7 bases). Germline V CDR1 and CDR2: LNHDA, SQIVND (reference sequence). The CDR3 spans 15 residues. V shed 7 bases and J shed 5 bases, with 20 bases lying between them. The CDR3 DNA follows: TGTGCCAGTACCCCGCGAGGAGGGGGCTGGGAGACCCAGTACTTC. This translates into CASTPRGGGWETQYF.

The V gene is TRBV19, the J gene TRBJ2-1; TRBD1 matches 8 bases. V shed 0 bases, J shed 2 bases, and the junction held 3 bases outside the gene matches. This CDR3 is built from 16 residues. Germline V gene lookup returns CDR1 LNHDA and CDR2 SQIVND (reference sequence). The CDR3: CASSIDGQGAYNEQFF. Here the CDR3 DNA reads TGTGCCAGTAGTATAGACGGACAGGGAGCCTACAATGAGCAGTTCTTC. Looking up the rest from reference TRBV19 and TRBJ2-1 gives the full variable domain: DGGITQSPKYLFRKEGQNVTLSCEQNLNHDAMYWYRQDPGQGLRLIYYSQIVNDFQKGDIAEGYSVSREKKESFPLTVTSAQKNPTAFYLCASSIDGQGAYNEQFFGPGTRLTVL.

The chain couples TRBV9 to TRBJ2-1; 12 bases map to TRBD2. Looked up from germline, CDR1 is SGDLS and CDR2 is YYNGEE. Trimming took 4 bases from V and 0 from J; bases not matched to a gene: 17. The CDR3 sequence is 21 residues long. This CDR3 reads CASSPGGGLAGGPSSYNEQFF. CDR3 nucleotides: TGTGCCAGCAGCCCAGGGGGGGGGCTAGCGGGAGGGCCAAGCTCCTACAATGAGCAGTTCTTC.

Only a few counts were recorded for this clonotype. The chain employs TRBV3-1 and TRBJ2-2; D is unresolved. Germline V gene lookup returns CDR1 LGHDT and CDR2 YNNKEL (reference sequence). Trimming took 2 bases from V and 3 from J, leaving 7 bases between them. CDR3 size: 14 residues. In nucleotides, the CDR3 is TGTGCCAGCAGCCAACCGATAGACACCGGGGAGCTGTTTTTT. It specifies CASSQPIDTGELFF.

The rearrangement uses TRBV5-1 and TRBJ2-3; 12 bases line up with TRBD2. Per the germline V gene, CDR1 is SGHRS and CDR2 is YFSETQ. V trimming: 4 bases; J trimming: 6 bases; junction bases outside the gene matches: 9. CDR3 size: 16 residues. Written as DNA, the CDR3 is TGCGCCAGCAGCCCCGGGACTAGCGGGCCATGGGATACGCAGTATTTT. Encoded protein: CASSPGTSGPWDTQYF.

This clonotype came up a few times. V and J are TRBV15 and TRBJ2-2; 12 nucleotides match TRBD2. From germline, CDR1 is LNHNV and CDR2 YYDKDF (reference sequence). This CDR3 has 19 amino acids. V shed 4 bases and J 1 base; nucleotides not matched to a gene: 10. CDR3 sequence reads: CATSTQGGLAGWNTGELFF. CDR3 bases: TGTGCCACCAGCACACAGGGGGGACTAGCGGGTTGGAACACCGGGGAGCTGTTTTTT.

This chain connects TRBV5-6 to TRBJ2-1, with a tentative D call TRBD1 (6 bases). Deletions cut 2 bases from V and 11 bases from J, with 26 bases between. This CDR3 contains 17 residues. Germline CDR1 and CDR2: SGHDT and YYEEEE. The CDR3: CASSFKGGTGSVPKQFF. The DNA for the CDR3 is TGTGCCAGCAGCTTTAAAGGAGGAACAGGGTCTGTTCCCAAGCAGTTCTTC.

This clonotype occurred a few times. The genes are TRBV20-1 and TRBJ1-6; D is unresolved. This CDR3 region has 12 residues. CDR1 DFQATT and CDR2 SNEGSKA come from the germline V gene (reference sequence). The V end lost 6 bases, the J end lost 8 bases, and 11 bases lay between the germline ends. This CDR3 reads CSAGSEHSPLHF. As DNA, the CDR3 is TGCAGTGCGGGTTCAGAGCATTCACCCCTCCACTTT.

The CDR3 DNA reads as TGTGCCACCAGCCGCGGATTGGGGAGCGGGAGGGAGTACTTC. Translating gives CATSRGLGSGREYF. V gene TRBV15 combines with J gene TRBJ2-7, with 10 bases aligning to TRBD2. The V segment lost 5 bases and the J segment 11 bases; nucleotides outside the gene matches: 12. The germline CDR1 and CDR2 sequences are LNHNV and YYDKDF (reference sequence). The CDR3 is 14 residues long.

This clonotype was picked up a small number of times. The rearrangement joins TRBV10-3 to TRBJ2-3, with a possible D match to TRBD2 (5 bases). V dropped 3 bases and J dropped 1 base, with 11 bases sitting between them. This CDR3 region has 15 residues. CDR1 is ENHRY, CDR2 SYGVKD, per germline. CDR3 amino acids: CAISDRPGGTDTQYF. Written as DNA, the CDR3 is TGTGCCATCAGTGACCGTCCCGGGGGCACAGATACGCAGTATTTT.

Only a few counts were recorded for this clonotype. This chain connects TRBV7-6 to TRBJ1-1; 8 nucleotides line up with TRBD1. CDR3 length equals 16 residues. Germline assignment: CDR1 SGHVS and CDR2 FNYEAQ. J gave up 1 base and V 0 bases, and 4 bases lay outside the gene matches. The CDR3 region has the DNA TGTGCCAGCAGCTTAGCCGGGCAGGGGGCGAACACTGAAGCTTTCTTT. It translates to CASSLAGQGANTEAFF.

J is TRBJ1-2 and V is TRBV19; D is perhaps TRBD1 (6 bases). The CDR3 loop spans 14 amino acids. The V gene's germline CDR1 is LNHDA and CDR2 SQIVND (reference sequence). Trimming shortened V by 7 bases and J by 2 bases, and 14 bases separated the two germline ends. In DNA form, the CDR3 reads TGTGCCAGTAATCAACAGGGAACCAACTATGGCTACACCTTC. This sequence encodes CASNQQGTNYGYTF.

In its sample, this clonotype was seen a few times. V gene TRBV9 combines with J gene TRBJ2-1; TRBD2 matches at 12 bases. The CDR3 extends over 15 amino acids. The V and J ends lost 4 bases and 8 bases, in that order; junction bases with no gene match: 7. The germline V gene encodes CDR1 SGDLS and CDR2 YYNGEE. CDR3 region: CASSQLTSGSYEQFF. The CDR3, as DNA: TGTGCCAGCAGCCAACTGACTAGCGGGAGCTATGAGCAGTTCTTC.

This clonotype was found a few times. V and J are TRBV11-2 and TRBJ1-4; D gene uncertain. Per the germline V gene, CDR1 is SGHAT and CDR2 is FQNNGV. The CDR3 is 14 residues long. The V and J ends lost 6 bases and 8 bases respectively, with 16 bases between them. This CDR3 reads CASRTGREGEKLFF. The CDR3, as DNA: TGTGCCAGCAGGACGGGGAGAGAGGGCGAAAAACTGTTTTTT. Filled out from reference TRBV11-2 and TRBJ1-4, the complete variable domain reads EAGVAQSPRYKIIEKRQSVAFWCNPISGHATLYWYQQILGQGPKLLIQFQNNGVVDDSQLPKDRFSAERLKGVDSTLKIQPAKLEDSAVYLCASRTGREGEKLFFGSGTQLSVL.

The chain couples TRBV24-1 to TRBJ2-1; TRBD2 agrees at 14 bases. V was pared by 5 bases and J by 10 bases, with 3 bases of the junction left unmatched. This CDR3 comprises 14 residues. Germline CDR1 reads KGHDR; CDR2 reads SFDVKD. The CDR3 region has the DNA TGTGCCACCAGTGGGACTAGCGGGAGGCCCGAGCAGTTCTTC. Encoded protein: CATSGTSGRPEQFF.

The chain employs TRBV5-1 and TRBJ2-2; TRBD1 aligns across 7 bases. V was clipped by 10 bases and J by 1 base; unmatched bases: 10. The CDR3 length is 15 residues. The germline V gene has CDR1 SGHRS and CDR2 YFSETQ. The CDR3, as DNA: TGCGCCTCCACGCTCGGGGACAGGAACACCGGGGAGCTGTTTTTT. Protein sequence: CASTLGDRNTGELFF.

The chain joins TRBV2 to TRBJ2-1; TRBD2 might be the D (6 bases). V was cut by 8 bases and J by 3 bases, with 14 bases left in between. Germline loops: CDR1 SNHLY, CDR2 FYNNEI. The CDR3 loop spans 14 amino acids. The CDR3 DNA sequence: TGTGCCAGCTGGGGGGTACACCACTACAATGAGCAGTTCTTC. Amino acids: CASWGVHHYNEQFF. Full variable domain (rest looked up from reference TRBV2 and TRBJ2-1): EPEVTQTPSHQVTQMGQEVILRCVPISNHLYFYWYRQILGQKVEFLVSFYNNEISEKSEIFDDQFSVERPDGSNFTLKIRSTKLEDSAMYFCASWGVHHYNEQFFGPGTRLTVL.

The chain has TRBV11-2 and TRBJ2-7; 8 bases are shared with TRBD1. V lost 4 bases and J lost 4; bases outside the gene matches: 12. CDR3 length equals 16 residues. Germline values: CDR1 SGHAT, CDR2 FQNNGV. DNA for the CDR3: TGTGCCAGCAGCTCGGGGACAGGACTTTACGATTACGAGCAGTACGTC. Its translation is CASSSGTGLYDYEQYV.

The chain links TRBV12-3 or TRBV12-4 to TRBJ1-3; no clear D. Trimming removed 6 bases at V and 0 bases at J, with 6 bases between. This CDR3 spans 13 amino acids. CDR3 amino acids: CASRTPSGNTIYF. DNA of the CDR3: TGTGCCAGCAGGACTCCCTCTGGAAACACCATATATTTT.

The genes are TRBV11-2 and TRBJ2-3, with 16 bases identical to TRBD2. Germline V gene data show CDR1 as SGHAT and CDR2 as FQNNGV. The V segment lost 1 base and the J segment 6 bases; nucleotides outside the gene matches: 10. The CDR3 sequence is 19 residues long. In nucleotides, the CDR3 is TGTGCCAGCAGCTTAGTAGTTCCGGGACTAGCGGGGGGGCGGGATACGCAGTATTTT. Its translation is CASSLVVPGLAGGRDTQYF.

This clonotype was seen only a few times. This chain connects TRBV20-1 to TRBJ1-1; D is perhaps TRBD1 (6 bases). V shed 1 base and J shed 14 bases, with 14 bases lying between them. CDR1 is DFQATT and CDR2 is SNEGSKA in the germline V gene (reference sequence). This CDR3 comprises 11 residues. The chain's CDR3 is CSARAEPGTFF. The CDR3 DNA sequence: TGCAGTGCTAGAGCTGAGCCTGGGACATTCTTT.

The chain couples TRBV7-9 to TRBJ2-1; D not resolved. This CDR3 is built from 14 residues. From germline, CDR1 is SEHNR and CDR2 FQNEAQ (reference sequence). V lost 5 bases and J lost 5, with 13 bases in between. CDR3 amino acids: CASSALGNNNEQFF. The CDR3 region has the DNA TGTGCCAGCAGCGCCCTGGGGAATAACAATGAGCAGTTCTTC. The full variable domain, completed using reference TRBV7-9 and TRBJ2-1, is DTGVSQNPRHKITKRGQNVTFRCDPISEHNRLYWYRQTLGQGPEFLTYFQNEAQLEKSRLLSDRFSAERPKGSFSTLEIQRTEQGDSAMYLCASSALGNNNEQFFGPGTRLTVL.

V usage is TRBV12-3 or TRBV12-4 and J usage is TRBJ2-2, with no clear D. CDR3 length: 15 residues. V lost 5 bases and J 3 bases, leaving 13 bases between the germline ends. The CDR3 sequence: CASSLRVLDTGELFF. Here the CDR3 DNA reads TGTGCCAGCAGTCTCCGGGTCTTGGACACCGGGGAGCTGTTTTTT.